Following are 21 T cell receptor beta chains from one sample sequenced in a study of read filtering for tumor transcriptome and immune sequencing. The library was built from about 400 ng RNA with molecular barcoded adaptors for alpha/delta and beta/gamma chains. TCRdb ran MiXCR on the reads and lists one entry per CDR3 protein. The table records approximately 43,000 distinct CDR3 sequences, around an eighth of them present only once. The specimen sequenced was a population of CD138-negative cells sorted from bone marrow. These receptor sequences come from a donor over 35 with multiple myeloma.

The table lists this clonotype with a few counts. This chain links TRBV2 with TRBJ2-1; the match to TRBD2 covers 8 bases. The CDR3 extends over 14 amino acids. Per the germline V gene, CDR1 is SNHLY and CDR2 is FYNNEI. Unmatched junction bases numbered 10, after V lost 6 bases and J lost 9 bases. CDR3: CASSKPGLVGEQFF. The CDR3 DNA is TGTGCCAGCAGCAAACCGGGACTAGTCGGTGAGCAGTTCTTC.

This clonotype was seen many times. The rearrangement uses TRBV11-2 and TRBJ2-3, with D perhaps matching TRBD1 or TRBD2 (5 bases each). V lost 3 bases, J lost 4 bases, and 17 bases lay in between. This CDR3 contains 16 residues. Germline CDR1 SGHAT, CDR2 FQNNGV. This chain's CDR3 is CASSFHRDPASDTQYF. The CDR3 nucleotides are TGTGCCAGCAGCTTCCACCGGGACCCCGCGTCAGATACGCAGTATTTT. Together with reference TRBV11-2 and TRBJ2-3, the CDR3 gives the full variable domain: EAGVAQSPRYKIIEKRQSVAFWCNPISGHATLYWYQQILGQGPKLLIQFQNNGVVDDSQLPKDRFSAERLKGVDSTLKIQPAKLEDSAVYLCASSFHRDPASDTQYFGPGTRLTVL.

This clonotype was recorded at least ten times. The V call is TRBV30, the J call TRBJ1-1; D remains ambiguous. Trimming pared 3 bases from V and 0 bases from J, leaving 8 bases between. Germline CDR1 is GTSNPN and CDR2 is SVGIG (reference sequence). CDR3 size: 13 residues. In DNA, the CDR3 is TGTGCCTGGAGACCAGACATGAACACTGAAGCTTTCTTT. Amino acids: CAWRPDMNTEAFF.

This clonotype was counted at least ten times. The chain employs TRBV7-9 and TRBJ2-5; TRBD2 matches 9 bases. The V segment lost 2 bases and the J segment 3 bases; nucleotides outside the gene matches: 4. From germline, CDR1 is SEHNR and CDR2 FQNEAQ (reference sequence). This CDR3 has 15 amino acids. The CDR3 region has the DNA TGTGCCAGCAGCTTATCGGGACTAGCAAAAGAGACCCAGTACTTC. As protein: CASSLSGLAKETQYF.

At least ten counts were recorded for this clonotype. V and J are TRBV29-1 and TRBJ2-3; 9 bases are shared with TRBD1. V shed 4 bases, J shed 0 bases, and the junction held 8 bases outside the gene matches. In germline, CDR1 is SQVTM, CDR2 ANQGSEA. This CDR3 has 16 residues. The CDR3 reads CSVGGGTGQSTDTQYF. CDR3 bases: TGCAGCGTTGGGGGCGGGACAGGGCAGAGCACAGATACGCAGTATTTT.

V is TRBV20-1 and J is TRBJ1-2; a weak D match, TRBD1 (5 bases). The length of the CDR3 is 11 residues. With 6 bases removed from V and 4 bases from J, the gap between germline ends came to 9 bases. CDR1 and CDR2 (germline): DFQATT, SNEGSKA (reference sequence). The CDR3: CSAGGGYGYTF. DNA of the CDR3: TGCAGTGCCGGGGGAGGCTATGGCTACACCTTC.

This clonotype was detected many times. This chain links TRBV28 with TRBJ2-2; weak D call: TRBD1 (6 bases). The CDR3 extends over 14 amino acids. Germline V lookup: CDR1 MDHEN, CDR2 SYDVKM. The germline V and J ends were trimmed by 8 bases and 5 bases, with 15 bases remaining between them. The CDR3 region has the DNA TGTGCCAGCCACCGGGACAAAGTGACCGGGGAGCTGTTTTTT. Amino acid sequence: CASHRDKVTGELFF.

This clonotype has a count of ten or more. The chain carries TRBV7-9 and TRBJ2-7; possibly TRBD1 for D (6 bases). Germline V gene sequence: CDR1 SEHNR, CDR2 FQNEAQ (reference sequence). Trimming shortened V by 5 bases and J by 7 bases, and 18 bases separated the two germline ends. The CDR3 has 14 amino acids. The CDR3: CASSRVAGVGEQYF. The CDR3 DNA is TGTGCCAGCAGCCGCGTAGCAGGGGTTGGTGAGCAGTACTTC.

In regard to this clonotype: This may come from a read error, since a much larger clone is one base off. V usage is TRBV7-9 and J usage is TRBJ2-1, with 12 bases matching TRBD2. CDR1 is SEHNR and CDR2 is FQNEAQ in the germline V gene (reference sequence). This CDR3 has 14 amino acids. The J segment lost 8 bases and the V segment lost 4 bases, leaving 3 bases of the junction unmatched. DNA of the CDR3: TGTGCCAGCAGCTCTAGCGGGAGGGGAGATGAGCAGTTCTTC. Encoded protein: CASSSSGRGDEQFF.

This clonotype was seen many times. V gene TRBV29-1 combines with J gene TRBJ2-3; D remains unclear. The V gene's germline CDR1 is SQVTM and CDR2 ANQGSEA. This CDR3 is built from 11 residues. V was trimmed by 3 bases and J by 7 bases, leaving 8 bases between them. The CDR3 DNA follows: TGCAGCGTTGATGATGGACATACGCAGTATTTT. Amino acids: CSVDDGHTQYF.

This clonotype was recorded at least ten times. This rearrangement joins TRBV29-1 to TRBJ2-1; D gene unclear. V was clipped by 6 bases and J by 4 bases, with 16 bases between them. Germline V lookup: CDR1 SQVTM, CDR2 ANQGSEA. This CDR3 is built from 14 residues. The CDR3, as DNA: TGCAGCGTCGTGACGTGGTGGCAGTACAATGAGCAGTTCTTC. Residues: CSVVTWWQYNEQFF.

At least ten counts were recorded for this clonotype. This rearrangement joins TRBV11-3 to TRBJ2-1, with 10 bases that match TRBD2. V lost 5 bases and J lost 8; bases outside the gene matches: 12. Germline V CDR1 and CDR2: SGHNT, YENEEA. The CDR3 spans 16 residues. CDR3 region: CASSQQAGGSSDEQFF. The CDR3 coding sequence is TGTGCCAGCAGCCAGCAAGCGGGAGGGAGTAGCGATGAGCAGTTCTTC.

This clonotype occurred many times. The gene calls are TRBV7-9 and TRBJ2-7; 7 bases align to TRBD1. Looked up from germline, CDR1 is SEHNR and CDR2 is FQNEAQ (reference sequence). The CDR3 runs to 15 residues. V shed 3 bases and J 3 bases; nucleotides not matched to a gene: 8. The CDR3 nucleotides read TGTGCCAGCAGCTTCAACAGGGGTTTGATCTACGAGCAGTACTTC. Residues: CASSFNRGLIYEQYF.

This clonotype occurred many times. The chain has TRBV5-1 and TRBJ2-1; 12 positions match TRBD2. The trim removed 6 bases at V and 5 bases at J, leaving 6 bases unmatched. Germline V lookup: CDR1 SGHRS, CDR2 YFSETQ. This CDR3 is built from 15 residues. CDR3 nucleotides: TGCGCCAGCACCGCCCGGACTAGCGGGAACAATGAGCAGTTCTTC. Its protein is CASTARTSGNNEQFF. Variable domain in full (rest from reference TRBV5-1 and TRBJ2-1): KAGVTQTPRYLIKTRGQQVTLSCSPISGHRSVSWYQQTPGQGLQFLFEYFSETQRNKGNFPGRFSGRQFSNSRSEMNVSTLELGDSALYLCASTARTSGNNEQFFGPGTRLTVL.

In its sample, this clonotype was seen many times. The V gene is TRBV28, the J gene TRBJ2-7, with 13 bases aligning to TRBD2. The CDR3 covers 15 residues. V shed 7 bases, J shed 9 bases, and the junction held 12 bases outside the gene matches. CDR1 and CDR2 from the germline V gene are MDHEN and SYDVKM. For the CDR3, the DNA is TGTGCCAGCACTCTAGGGACTAGCGGGACAGAGGTGCAGTACTTC. Protein sequence: CASTLGTSGTEVQYF. The variable domain in full, completed from reference TRBV28 and TRBJ2-7, reads DVKVTQSSRYLVKRTGEKVFLECVQDMDHENMFWYRQDPGLGLRLIYFSYDVKMKEKGDIPEGYSVSREKKERFSLILESASTNQTSMYLCASTLGTSGTEVQYFGPGTRLTVT.

Regarding this clonotype: Since a much larger clone is just one base distant, this may be a read error. This sequence joins TRBV4-1 and TRBJ2-1, with D tentatively TRBD1 or TRBD2 (5 bases each). Germline V gene sequence: CDR1 MGHRA, CDR2 YSYEKL. This CDR3 has 14 amino acids. This chain's CDR3 is CASSQPPGTGERFF. The CDR3 bases are TGCGCCAGCAGCCAACCGCCGGGGACGGGTGAGCGGTTCTTC.

This clonotype was detected many times. The rearrangement joins TRBV20-1 to TRBJ1-2, with no clear D. V lost 6 bases and J lost 13, with 21 bases in between. CDR1 and CDR2 (germline): DFQATT, SNEGSKA (reference sequence). This CDR3 region has 12 residues. The CDR3 sequence: CSAPYHDQMTTF. The CDR3 DNA sequence: TGCAGTGCCCCATATCATGACCAGATGACCACCTTC.

The sample holds many counts of this clonotype. This rearrangement joins TRBV29-1 to TRBJ2-7, with a weak D call TRBD2 (6 bases). Trimming took off 5 bases at V and 4 bases at J, with 18 bases between the two ends. In germline, CDR1 is SQVTM, CDR2 ANQGSEA. The CDR3 length is 14 residues. The CDR3 nucleotides are TGCAGCGTTATGGAGGACGGAGGGGTATACGAGCAGTACTTC. Amino acids: CSVMEDGGVYEQYF.

This clonotype was seen repeatedly, ten times or more. CDR3 bases: TGTGCCAGCAGGGGCGACAGGGCGGCGAACACTGAAGCTTTCTTT. This translates into CASRGDRAANTEAFF. The rearrangement joins TRBV12-3 or TRBV12-4 to TRBJ1-1, with TRBD1 identical over 7 bases. The junction had 8 bases not matched to a gene; V was cut back by 6 bases and J by 1 base. The CDR3 is made up of 15 amino acids.

This clonotype was picked up many times. The CDR3 bases are TGTGCCAGCAGTTACCCGGGACAGGGGAACACTGAAGCTTTCTTT. Translation: CASSYPGQGNTEAFF. The chain has TRBV6-5 and TRBJ1-1; 9 nucleotides line up with TRBD1. Germline assignment: CDR1 MNHEY and CDR2 SVGAGI. The CDR3 spans 15 residues. The V gene end was trimmed by 2 bases and the J gene end by 1 base; junction bases not matched to a gene: 2.

This CDR3 is CASSWVPGGQPQHF. The DNA for the CDR3 is TGCGCCAGCAGCTGGGTCCCGGGCGGTCAGCCCCAGCATTTT. The chain carries TRBV5-1 and TRBJ1-5; D is unclear. V lost 3 bases to trimming and J lost 6 bases, with 13 bases between them. In germline, CDR1 is SGHRS, CDR2 YFSETQ. CDR3 length: 14 amino acids.